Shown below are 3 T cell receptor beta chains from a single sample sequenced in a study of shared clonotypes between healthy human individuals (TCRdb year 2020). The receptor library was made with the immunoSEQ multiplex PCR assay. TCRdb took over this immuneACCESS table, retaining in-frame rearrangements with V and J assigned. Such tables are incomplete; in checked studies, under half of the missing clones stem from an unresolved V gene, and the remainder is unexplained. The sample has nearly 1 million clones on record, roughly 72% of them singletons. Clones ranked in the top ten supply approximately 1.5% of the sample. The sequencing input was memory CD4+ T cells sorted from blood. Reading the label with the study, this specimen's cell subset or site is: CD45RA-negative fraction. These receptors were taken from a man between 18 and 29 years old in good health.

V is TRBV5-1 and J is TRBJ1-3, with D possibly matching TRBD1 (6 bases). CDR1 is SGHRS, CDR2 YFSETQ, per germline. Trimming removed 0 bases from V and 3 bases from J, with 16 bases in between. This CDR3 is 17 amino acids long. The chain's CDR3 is CASSLGNTGTVGNTIYF. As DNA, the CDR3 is TGCGCCAGCAGCTTGGGAAATACAGGGACGGTTGGAAACACCATATATTTT.

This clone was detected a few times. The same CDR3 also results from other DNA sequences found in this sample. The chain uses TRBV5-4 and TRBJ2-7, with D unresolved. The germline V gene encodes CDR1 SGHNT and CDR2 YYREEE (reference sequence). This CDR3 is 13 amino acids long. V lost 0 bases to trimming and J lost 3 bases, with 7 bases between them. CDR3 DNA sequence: TGTGCCAGCAGCTTGGGGCCAGACTACGAGCAGTACTTC. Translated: CASSLGPDYEQYF.

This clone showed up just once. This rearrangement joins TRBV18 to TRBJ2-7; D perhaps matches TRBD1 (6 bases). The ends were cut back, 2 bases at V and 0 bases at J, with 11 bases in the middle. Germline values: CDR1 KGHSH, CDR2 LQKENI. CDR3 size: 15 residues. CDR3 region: CASSPRDKTSYEQYF. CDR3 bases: TGTGCCAGCTCACCAAGGGACAAGACCTCCTACGAGCAGTACTTC.